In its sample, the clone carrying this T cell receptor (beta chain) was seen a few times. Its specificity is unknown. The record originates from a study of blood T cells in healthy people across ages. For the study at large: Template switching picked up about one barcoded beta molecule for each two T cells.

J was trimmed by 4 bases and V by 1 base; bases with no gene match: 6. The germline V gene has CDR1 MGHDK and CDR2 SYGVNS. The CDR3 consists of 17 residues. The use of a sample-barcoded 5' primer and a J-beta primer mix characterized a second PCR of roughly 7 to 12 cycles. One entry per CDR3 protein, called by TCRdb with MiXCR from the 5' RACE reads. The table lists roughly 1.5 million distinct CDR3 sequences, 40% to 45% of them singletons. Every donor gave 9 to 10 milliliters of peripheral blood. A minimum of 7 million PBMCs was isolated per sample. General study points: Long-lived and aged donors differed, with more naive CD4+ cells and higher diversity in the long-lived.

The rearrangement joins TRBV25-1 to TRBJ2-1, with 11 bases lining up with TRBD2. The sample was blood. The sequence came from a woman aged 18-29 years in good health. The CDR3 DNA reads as TGTGCCAGCAGTGAATCTAGCGGGGGGCCGAGGTACAATGAGCAGTTCTTC. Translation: CASSESSGGPRYNEQFF.